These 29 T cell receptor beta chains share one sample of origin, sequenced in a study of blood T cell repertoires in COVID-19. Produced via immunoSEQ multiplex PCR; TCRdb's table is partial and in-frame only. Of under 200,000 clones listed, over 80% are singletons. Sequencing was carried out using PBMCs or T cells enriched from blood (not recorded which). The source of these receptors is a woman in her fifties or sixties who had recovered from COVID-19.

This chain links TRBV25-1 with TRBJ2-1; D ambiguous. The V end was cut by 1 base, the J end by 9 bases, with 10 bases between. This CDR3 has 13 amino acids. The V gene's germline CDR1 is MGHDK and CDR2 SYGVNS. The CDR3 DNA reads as TGTGCCAGCAGTGAATTGGTTCGCGTTGAGCAGTTCTTC. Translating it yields CASSELVRVEQFF. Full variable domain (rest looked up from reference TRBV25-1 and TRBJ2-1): EADIYQTPRYLVIGTGKKITLECSQTMGHDKMYWYQQDPGMELHLIHYSYGVNSTEKGDLSSESTVSRIRTEHFPLTLESARPSHTSQYLCASSELVRVEQFFGPGTRLTVL.

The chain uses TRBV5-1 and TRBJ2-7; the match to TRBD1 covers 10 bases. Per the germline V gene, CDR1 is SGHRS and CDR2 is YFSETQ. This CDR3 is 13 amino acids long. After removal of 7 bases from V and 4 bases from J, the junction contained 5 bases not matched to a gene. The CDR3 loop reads CASRPGQGYEQYF. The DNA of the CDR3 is TGCGCCAGCCGCCCGGGACAGGGGTACGAGCAGTACTTC.

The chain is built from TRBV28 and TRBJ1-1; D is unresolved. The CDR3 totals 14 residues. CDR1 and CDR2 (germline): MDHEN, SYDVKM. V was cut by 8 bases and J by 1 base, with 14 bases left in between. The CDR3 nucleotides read TGTGCCAGCGGCGGGAGCTTAGAGAACACTGAAGCTTTCTTT. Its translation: CASGGSLENTEAFF. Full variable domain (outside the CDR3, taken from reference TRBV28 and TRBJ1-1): DVKVTQSSRYLVKRTGEKVFLECVQDMDHENMFWYRQDPGLGLRLIYFSYDVKMKEKGDIPEGYSVSREKKERFSLILESASTNQTSMYLCASGGSLENTEAFFGQGTRLTVV.

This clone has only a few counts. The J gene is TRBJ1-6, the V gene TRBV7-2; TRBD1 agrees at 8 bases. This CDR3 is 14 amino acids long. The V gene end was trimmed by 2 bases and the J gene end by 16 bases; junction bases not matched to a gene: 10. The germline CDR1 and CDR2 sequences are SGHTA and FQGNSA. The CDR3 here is CASSLTTGGPTLHF. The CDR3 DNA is TGTGCCAGCAGCTTAACCACAGGGGGACCGACGCTCCACTTT.

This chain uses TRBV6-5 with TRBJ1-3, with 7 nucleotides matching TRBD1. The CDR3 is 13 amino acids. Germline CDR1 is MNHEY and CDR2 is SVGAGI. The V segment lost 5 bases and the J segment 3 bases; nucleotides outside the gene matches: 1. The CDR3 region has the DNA TGTGCCAGCAGTCGGACAGGTGGAAACACCATATATTTT. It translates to CASSRTGGNTIYF.

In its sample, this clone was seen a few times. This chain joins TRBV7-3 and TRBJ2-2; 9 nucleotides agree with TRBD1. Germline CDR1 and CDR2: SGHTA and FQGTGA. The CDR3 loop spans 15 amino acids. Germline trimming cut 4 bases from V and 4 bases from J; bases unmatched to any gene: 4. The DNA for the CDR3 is TGTGCCAGCAGCTCCGGGACAGGGCTCACCGGGGAGCTGTTTTTT. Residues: CASSSGTGLTGELFF.

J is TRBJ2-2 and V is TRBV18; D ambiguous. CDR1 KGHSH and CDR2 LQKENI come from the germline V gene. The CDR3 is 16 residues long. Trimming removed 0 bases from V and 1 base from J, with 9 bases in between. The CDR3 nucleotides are TGTGCCAGCTCACCACCGTTAGCTGTGAACACCGGGGAGCTGTTTTTT. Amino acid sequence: CASSPPLAVNTGELFF.

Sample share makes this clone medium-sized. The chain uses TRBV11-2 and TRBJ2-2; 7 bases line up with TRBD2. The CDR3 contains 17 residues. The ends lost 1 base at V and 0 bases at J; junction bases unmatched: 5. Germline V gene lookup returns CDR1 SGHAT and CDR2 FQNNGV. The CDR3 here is CASSLASTSSNTGELFF. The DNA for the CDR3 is TGTGCCAGCAGCTTAGCTTCGACTAGCTCGAACACCGGGGAGCTGTTTTTT.

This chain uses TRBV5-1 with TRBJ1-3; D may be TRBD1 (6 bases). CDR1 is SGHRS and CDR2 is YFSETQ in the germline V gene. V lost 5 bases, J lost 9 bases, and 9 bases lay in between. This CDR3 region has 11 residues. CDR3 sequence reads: CASRRDTTIYF. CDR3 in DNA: TGCGCCAGCAGGAGGGACACCACCATATATTTT.

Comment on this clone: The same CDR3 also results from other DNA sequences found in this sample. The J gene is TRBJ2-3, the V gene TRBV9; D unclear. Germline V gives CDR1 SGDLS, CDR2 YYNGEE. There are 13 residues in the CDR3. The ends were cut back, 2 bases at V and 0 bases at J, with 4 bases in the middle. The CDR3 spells CASSVLSTDTQYF. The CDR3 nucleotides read TGTGCCAGCAGCGTCTTAAGCACAGATACGCAGTATTTT.

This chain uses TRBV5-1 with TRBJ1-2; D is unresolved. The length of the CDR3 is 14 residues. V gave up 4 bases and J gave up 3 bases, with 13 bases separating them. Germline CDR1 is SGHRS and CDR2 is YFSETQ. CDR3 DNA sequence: TGCGCCAGCAGCCTCCTCGCCGCAGACTATGGCTACACCTTC. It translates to CASSLLAADYGYTF.

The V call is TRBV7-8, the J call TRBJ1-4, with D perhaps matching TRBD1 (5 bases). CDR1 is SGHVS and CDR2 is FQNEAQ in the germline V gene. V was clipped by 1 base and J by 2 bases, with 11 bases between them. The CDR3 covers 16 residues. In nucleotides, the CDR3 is TGTGCCAGCAGCTTAGGGGGGGGTTCTACTAATGAAAAACTGTTTTTT. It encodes CASSLGGGSTNEKLFF.

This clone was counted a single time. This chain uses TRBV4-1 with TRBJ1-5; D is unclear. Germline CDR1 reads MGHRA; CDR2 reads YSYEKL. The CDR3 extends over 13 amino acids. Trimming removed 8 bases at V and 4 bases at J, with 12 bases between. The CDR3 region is CASAPAENQPQHF. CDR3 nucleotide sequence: TGCGCCAGCGCCCCAGCGGAGAATCAGCCCCAGCATTTT.

The CDR3 nucleotides read TGTGCCTGGAGAAGGAGTTCTAGCGGGAGGGCCGGCGAGCAGTTCTTC. It yields the protein CAWRRSSSGRAGEQFF. The chain combines TRBV30 with TRBJ2-1; the match to TRBD2 covers 12 bases. Germline trimming cut 3 bases from V and 10 bases from J; bases unmatched to any gene: 13. The CDR3 runs 16 residues. Per germline, CDR1 GTSNPN and CDR2 SVGIG (reference sequence).

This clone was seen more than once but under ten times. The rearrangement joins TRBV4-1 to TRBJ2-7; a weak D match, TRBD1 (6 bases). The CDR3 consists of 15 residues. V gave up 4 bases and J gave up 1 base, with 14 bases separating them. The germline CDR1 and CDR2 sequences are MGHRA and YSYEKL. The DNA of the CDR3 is TGCGCCAGCAGCCTTTCAGGGGCAGGATCCTACGAGCAGTACTTC. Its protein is CASSLSGAGSYEQYF.

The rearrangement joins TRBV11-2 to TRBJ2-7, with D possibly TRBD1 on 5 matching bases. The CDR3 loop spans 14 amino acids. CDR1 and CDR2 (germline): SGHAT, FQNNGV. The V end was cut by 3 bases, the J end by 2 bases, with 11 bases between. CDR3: CASSFGSRAYEQYF. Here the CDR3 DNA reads TGTGCCAGCAGCTTTGGTTCCAGGGCCTACGAGCAGTACTTC. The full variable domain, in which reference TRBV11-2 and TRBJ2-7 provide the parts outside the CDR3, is EAGVAQSPRYKIIEKRQSVAFWCNPISGHATLYWYQQILGQGPKLLIQFQNNGVVDDSQLPKDRFSAERLKGVDSTLKIQPAKLEDSAVYLCASSFGSRAYEQYFGPGTRLTVT.

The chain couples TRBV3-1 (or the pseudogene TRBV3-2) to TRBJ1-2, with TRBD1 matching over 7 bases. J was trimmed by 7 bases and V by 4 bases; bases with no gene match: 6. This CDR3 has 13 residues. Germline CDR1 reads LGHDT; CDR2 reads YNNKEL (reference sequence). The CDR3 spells CASSPDREGGYTF. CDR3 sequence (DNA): TGTGCCAGCAGCCCAGACAGGGAAGGTGGCTACACCTTC.

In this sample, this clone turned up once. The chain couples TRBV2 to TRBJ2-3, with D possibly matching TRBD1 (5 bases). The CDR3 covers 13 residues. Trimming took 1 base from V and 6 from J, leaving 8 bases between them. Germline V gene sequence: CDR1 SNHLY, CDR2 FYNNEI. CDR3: CASSEENRDTQYF. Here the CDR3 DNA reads TGTGCCAGCAGTGAAGAAAACAGGGATACGCAGTATTTT.

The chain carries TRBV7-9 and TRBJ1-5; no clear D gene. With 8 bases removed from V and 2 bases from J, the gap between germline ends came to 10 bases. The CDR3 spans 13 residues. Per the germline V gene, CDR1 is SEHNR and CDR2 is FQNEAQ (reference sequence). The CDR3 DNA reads TGTGCCAGCGCTACCCAAGGCAATCAGCCCCAGCATTTT. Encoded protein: CASATQGNQPQHF.

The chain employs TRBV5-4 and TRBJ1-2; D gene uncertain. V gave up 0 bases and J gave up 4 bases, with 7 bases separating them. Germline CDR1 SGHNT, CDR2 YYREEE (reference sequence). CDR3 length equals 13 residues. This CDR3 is CASSLVRSYGYTF. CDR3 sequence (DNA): TGTGCCAGCAGCTTGGTCAGGTCCTATGGCTACACCTTC.

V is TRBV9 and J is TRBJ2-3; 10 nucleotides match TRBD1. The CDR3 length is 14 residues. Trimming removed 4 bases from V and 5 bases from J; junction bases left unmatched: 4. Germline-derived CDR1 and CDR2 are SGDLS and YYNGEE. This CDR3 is CASSLGQGKDTQYF. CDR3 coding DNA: TGTGCCAGCAGCTTGGGACAGGGGAAAGATACGCAGTATTTT.

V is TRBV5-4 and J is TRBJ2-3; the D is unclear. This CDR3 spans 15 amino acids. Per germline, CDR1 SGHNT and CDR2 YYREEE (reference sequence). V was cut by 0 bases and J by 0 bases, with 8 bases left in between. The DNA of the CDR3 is TGTGCCAGCAGCTTGGGACCGACTAGCACAGATACGCAGTATTTT. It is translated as CASSLGPTSTDTQYF. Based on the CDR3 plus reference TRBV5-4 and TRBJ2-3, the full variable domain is ETGVTQSPTHLIKTRGQQVTLRCSSQSGHNTVSWYQQALGQGPQFIFQYYREEENGRGNFPPRFSGLQFPNYSSELNVNALELDDSALYLCASSLGPTSTDTQYFGPGTRLTVL.

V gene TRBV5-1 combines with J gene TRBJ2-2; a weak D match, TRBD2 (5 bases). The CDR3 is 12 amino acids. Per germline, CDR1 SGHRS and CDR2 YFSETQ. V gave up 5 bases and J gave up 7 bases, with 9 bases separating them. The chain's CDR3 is CASREADGELFF. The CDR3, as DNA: TGCGCCAGCAGGGAGGCGGACGGGGAGCTGTTTTTT.

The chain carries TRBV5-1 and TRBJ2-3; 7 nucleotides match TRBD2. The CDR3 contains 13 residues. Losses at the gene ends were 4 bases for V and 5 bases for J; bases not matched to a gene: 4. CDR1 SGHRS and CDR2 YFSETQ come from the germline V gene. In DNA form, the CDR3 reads TGCGCCAGCAGCACCGCGGGGGAAGATACGCAGTATTTT. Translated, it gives CASSTAGEDTQYF.

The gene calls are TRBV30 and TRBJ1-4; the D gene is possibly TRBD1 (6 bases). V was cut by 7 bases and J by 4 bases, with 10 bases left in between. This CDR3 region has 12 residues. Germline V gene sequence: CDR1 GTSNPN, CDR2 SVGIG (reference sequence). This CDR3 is CALGGVNEKLFF. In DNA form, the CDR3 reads TGTGCCTTAGGGGGTGTTAATGAAAAACTGTTTTTT. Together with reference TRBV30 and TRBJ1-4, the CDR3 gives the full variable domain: SQTIHQWPATLVQPVGSPLSLECTVEGTSNPNLYWYRQAAGRGLQLLFYSVGIGQISSEVPQNLSASRPQDRQFILSSKKLLLSDSGFYLCALGGVNEKLFFGSGTQLSVL.

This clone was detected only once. The CDR3 coding sequence is TGCGCCAGCAGCTACCGGGACAGGGACACAGATACGCAGTATTTT. It encodes CASSYRDRDTDTQYF. The J gene is TRBJ2-3, the V gene TRBV5-1; 9 nucleotides align to TRBD1. CDR1 and CDR2 from the germline V gene are SGHRS and YFSETQ. The CDR3 is 15 residues long. J gave up 2 bases and V 3 bases, and 4 bases lay outside the gene matches.

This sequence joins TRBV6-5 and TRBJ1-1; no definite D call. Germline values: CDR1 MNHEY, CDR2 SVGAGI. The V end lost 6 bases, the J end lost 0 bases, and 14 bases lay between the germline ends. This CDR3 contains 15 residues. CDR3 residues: CASRLFGELNTEAFF. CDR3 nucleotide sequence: TGTGCCAGCAGACTGTTCGGGGAACTGAACACTGAAGCTTTCTTT.

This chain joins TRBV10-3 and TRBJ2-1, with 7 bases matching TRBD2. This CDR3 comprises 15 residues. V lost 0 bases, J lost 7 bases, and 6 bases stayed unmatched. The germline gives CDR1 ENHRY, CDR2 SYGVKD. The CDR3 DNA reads TGTGCCATCAGTGAGTCGAGGGAGGGGTGGAATGAGCAGTTCTTC. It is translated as CAISESREGWNEQFF.

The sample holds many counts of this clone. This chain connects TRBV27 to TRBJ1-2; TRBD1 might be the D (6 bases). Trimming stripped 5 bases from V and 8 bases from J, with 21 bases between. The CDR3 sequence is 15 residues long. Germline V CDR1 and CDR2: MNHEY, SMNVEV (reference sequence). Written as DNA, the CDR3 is TGTGCCAGCAGTCCGCTGGGGGGGGGCGCGGAAGGCTACACCTTC. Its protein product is CASSPLGGGAEGYTF.